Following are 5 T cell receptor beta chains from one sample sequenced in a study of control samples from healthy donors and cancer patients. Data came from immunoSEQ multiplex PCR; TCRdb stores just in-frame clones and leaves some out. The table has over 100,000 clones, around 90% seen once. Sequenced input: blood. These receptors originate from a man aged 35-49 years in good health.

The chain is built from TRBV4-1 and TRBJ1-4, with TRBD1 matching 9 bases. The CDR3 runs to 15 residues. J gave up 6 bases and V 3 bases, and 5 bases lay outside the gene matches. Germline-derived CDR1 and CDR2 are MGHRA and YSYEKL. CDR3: CASSHETGGHEKLFF. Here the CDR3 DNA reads TGCGCCAGCAGCCACGAGACAGGGGGGCATGAAAAACTGTTTTTT.

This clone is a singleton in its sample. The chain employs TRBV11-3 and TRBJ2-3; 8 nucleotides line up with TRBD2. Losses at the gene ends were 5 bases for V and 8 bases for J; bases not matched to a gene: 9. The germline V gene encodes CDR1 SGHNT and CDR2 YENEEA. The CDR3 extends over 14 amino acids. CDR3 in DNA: TGTGCCAGCAGCCTCGGCGGGGGGTCCTTTACGCAGTATTTT. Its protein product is CASSLGGGSFTQYF.

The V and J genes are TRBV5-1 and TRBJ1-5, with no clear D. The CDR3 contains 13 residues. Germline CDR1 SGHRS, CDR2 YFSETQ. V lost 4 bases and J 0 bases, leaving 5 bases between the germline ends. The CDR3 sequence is CASSHYSNQPQHF. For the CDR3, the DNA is TGCGCCAGCAGCCATTATAGCAATCAGCCCCAGCATTTT.

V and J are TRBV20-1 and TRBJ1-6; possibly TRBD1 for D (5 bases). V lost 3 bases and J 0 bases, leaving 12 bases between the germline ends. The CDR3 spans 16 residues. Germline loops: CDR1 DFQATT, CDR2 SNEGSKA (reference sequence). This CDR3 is CSASLRGSSYNSPLHF. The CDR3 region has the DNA TGCAGTGCTAGTCTTCGGGGGAGCTCCTATAATTCACCCCTCCACTTT.

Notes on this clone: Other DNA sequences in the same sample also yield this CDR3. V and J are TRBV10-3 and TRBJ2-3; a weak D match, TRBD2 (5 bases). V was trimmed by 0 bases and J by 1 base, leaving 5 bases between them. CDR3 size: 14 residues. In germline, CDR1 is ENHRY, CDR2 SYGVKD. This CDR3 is CAISESGGTDTQYF. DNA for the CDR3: TGTGCCATCAGTGAGTCGGGAGGCACAGATACGCAGTATTTT.